The subject of this entry is one T cell receptor (beta chain). Its binding antigen is unknown. The record has no base qualities; no much larger clone is one base away. The method behind the library was the immunoSEQ multiplex PCR assay. For the multiplex PCR, a mixture combining 60 forward primers for TCR Vbeta segments and 13 reverse primers for TCR Jbeta segments was used. The CDR3 region of rearranged TCR beta genes was amplified from genomic DNA by a multiplex PCR assay. The amplified TCR beta libraries were sequenced on the Illumina HiSeq System as 87-base-pair reads. Per the original workflow: A later analysis counted approximately 74 million unique TCR beta chains across the 550 to 750 repertoires, and roughly 9.9 million of these chains were shared by at least two donors. Raw reads were error-corrected and collapsed into unique sequences by a nearest-neighbor algorithm in which closely related sequences were merged to remove PCR and sequencing errors. CDR3 sequences were aligned to IMGT reference sequences to assign V, D and J gene segments. For a sequence to be retained, at least a six-nucleotide match to both a V gene segment and a J gene segment was required. Rearrangements were called productive when the CDR3 lacked stop codons and stayed in frame with V and J; all others were non-productive. Following IMGT convention, CDR3 was defined as the stretch from the second conserved V-encoded cysteine up to the conserved J-encoded phenylalanine. The earlier analysis of about 560 of the donors excluded any sequence lacking an unambiguous match to a single V gene segment. An earlier analysis of a few hundred of the donors called V segments functional above 56.7% productive rearrangements and segregating when the between-donor standard deviation exceeded 5%. A statistical classification framework was built to diagnose cytomegalovirus status from the catalog of TCR beta chain sequences. V and J gene assignment, in a later analysis, came from comparing TCR nucleotide sequences with IMGT/GENE-DB human TR gene sequences. A later analysis assigned CDR3 sequences and most-parsimonious VDJ recombination scenarios with the TCRdist pipeline. In a later analysis, each TCR beta chain was defined by its CDR3 amino acid sequence together with its V-gene family, and reads without a unique V-gene family were excluded. As a way to deal with suspected cross-contamination and a sequencing artifact, a later analysis dropped approximately 590 nucleotide sequences that were highly shared and had low generation probability. In a later analysis, a clonal expansion index was calculated for each public chain from normalized within-repertoire ranks of inferred template counts. In a later analysis, generation probabilities were computed using a VDJ recombination model fitted to out-of-frame rearrangements, and the results were checked against IGoR. A later analysis scored TCR-TCR, TCR-HLA and TCR-CMV co-occurrence with hypergeometric tests, applying a repertoire-size bias correction to TCR pairs. To estimate false discovery rates, a later analysis permuted the HLA or CMV assignments 20 times. A later analysis grouped co-occurring TCRs with DBSCAN, adding TCRdist sequence similarity when clustering within HLA-allele-positive subsets. Repertoires with fewer than 30,000 or more than 120,000 public chains, plus five repertoires with anomalous nucleotide sharing, were excluded from co-occurrence clustering. The table was pulled from immuneACCESS by TCRdb, which kept in-frame rearrangements only. Such tables lose some clones; where checked, under half of the loss comes from unresolved V genes, and the rest has no known cause. Clonal size and the V and J genes are those of that table, whereas D and trimming came from the DNA. Recorded for this sample are around 200,000 clones; 81% of them occurred a single time. The ten top clones hold around 4% of the sample.

The cohort comprised some 680 healthy bone marrow donors. At the time of sampling, all cohort members were nominally healthy, though unrecorded immune exposures were likely present. The donor was CMV seronegative and belonged to the group of 380 or so seronegative cohort members. A peripheral blood sample was collected from each donor, and TCR beta sequencing was performed on peripheral blood mononuclear cells. The Qiagen DNeasy Blood Extraction Kit was used to extract genomic DNA from the blood cell samples. For CDR1 and CDR2, the germline V gene lists SNHLY and FYNNEI. V loses 4 bases, J loses 6 bases, and the germline ends lie 7 bases apart. The CDR3 sequence holds 12 residues, the cysteine and phenylalanine included. Only CDR3 DNA remains: 36 bases, in frame from the first base. This entry belongs to a study of cytomegalovirus exposure and HLA in healthy donors (dated by TCRdb to about 2017). Broadly, across the study: An earlier analysis of some 500 of the donors reported about 250 Gb of sequence data and 100 million to 140 million unique TCR beta sequences from about 200 million T cells. A later analysis re-examined previously published TCR beta repertoires from more than 600 donors and added high-resolution HLA genotyping to investigate patterns of TCR occurrence. Both class I and class II loci were covered by HLA typing, at four-digit resolution. Donor age, sex, ethnicity and CMV serostatus were compiled alongside the repertoire data. Genome-wide SNP genotypes for about 55% of the 666 donors were used in a later genetic analysis, which treated that subset as a discovery cohort. The number of typed donors differed by locus: 629-630 for A, B, C, DRB1 and DQB1; about 520 for DQA1; some 590 for DPA1; and 400 to 480 for DPB1. Among 300 to 500 genotyped donors of the cohort, an average of about 220,000 unique TCR beta nucleotide sequences was sequenced per donor, of which 15% to 20% were non-productive. Among the roughly 370 genotyped donors, around 81% belonged to the genetic ancestry cluster associated with self-reported Caucasian donors. The study profiled the T cell repertoires of under 850 subjects by immunosequencing and related them to cytomegalovirus serostatus. The study was designed to test whether signatures of past pathogen exposure could be identified by cataloging public T cell receptors. An earlier analysis of several hundred of the donors applied high-throughput TCR beta sequencing to assess whether each TCR beta V gene segment acted as functional or pseudogenic. All discovery cohort repertoires had been generated using a single sequencing platform. Along with the approximately 700-subject first cohort, a separate validation cohort of some 130 different subjects was used. Five DR-DQ haplotypes were handled as single units for association and clustering because linkage in the cohort was strong. Approximately 310 gigabases of sequencing data and 70 million to 95 million unique TCR sequences made up an early release that covered about 640 HLA-typed donors. In the later analysis, no new phenotypic data were used to find candidate immune exposures; instead, reliance was placed on TCR beta sequences and their occurrence across donors. High-throughput TCR immunosequencing, statistical association of individual TCRs with disease status, and machine learning were combined to predict cytomegalovirus infection status. The research as a whole found: Across donors, most TCR sequences were observed very rarely, whereas some public TCRs were present in many individuals. This cohort had only TCR beta chains sequenced, and the lack of alpha or paired-chain data limited which features could be detected. In vitro tests confirmed that a few of the cytomegalovirus-associated TCR beta chains recognize cytomegalovirus antigens. A further reported finding was that TCR beta sequences accurately predicted the HLA-A and HLA-B alleles for most subjects in the first cohort. Several of the top co-occurrence clusters appeared to be linked to parvovirus B19, influenza, CMV and Epstein-Barr virus, according to a later analysis. Strong co-occurrence of HLA alleles, especially DR and DQ, made assigning TCR associations to individual alleles difficult. An earlier analysis of some 560 of the donors showed that most TCR beta V segments appeared in productive rearrangements either about 87% or about 30% of the time, which broadly matched IMGT annotations. The only immune exposure information available for the cohort was CMV serostatus. According to a later analysis, most CMV-associated TCR beta chains appeared to be HLA-restricted, and the HLA associations seemed to be driven largely by CMV exposure. Roughly uniform sequencing depth across donors was assumed in presence/absence analyses, although this assumption may not hold. A later analysis associated about 17,000 TCR beta sequences with specific HLA alleles at a false discovery rate of 0.05. The classifier was reported to diagnose cytomegalovirus status with high specificity and sensitivity in both the original and validation cohorts. Correlated functional status among segregating V segments might reflect linkage disequilibrium, but an unknown experimental factor could not be ruled out. HLA typing was unavailable for some donors at each locus, so association tests used only the typed subset. Because the 87-base-pair reads could not distinguish some IMGT-functional V segments, including TRBV6-2 and TRBV6-3, those segments were excluded. Because counts were too low, seventeen rarely observed V segments, including chromosome 9 orphons, were excluded from the earlier analysis of around 640 of the donors. An association between a missense DCLRE1C variant and V-gene and J-gene trimming of TCR beta chains was found in a later genetic analysis and replicated in an independent cohort. In a later analysis, HLA-associated TCR beta chains showed more clonal expansion and lower generation probabilities than non-associated chains that were equally common. In a later analysis, TCR association rates were found to vary across HLA loci, with the most associated TCRs seen for DRB1 alleles and the fewest for HLA-C alleles. The sequencing pipeline was judged likely to have produced a cluster of highly shared sequence variants as a technical artifact. The authors suggested that the approach could potentially be generalized to other disease states and immunological phenotypes. A later genetic analysis reported fewer N-insertions in productive TCRs among donors in an Asian-associated ancestry cluster than the roughly 640-donor mean. A total of 164 TCR beta chains were listed by the study as associated with cytomegalovirus.

The rearranged chain carries TRBV2 and TRBJ2-1; a tentative D match to TRBD1 spans 5 bases. The specimen was PBMCs. The receptor comes from a man between 45 and 60 years old in good health and CMV-seronegative. The CDR3 reads as follows: CASSGQGNEQFF. The nucleotide sequence reads TGTGCCAGCAGTGGGCAGGGCAATGAGCAGTTCTTC.